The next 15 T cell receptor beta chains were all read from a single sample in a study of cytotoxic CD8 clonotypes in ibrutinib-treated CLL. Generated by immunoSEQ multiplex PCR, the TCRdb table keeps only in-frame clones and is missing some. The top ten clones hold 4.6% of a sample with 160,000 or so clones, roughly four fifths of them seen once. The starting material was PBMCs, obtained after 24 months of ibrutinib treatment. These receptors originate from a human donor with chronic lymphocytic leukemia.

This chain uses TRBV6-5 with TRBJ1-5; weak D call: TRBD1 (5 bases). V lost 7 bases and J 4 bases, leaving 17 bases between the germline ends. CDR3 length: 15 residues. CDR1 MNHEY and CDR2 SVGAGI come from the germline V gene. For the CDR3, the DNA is TGTGCCAGCACCCCCATTGGGGCGGGAAATCAGCCCCAGCATTTT. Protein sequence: CASTPIGAGNQPQHF.

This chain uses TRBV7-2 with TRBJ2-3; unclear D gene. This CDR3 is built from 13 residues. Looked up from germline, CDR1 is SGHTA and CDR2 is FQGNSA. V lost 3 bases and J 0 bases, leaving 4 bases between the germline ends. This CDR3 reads CASSLYSTDTQYF. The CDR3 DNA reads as TGTGCCAGCAGCTTGTACAGCACAGATACGCAGTATTTT.

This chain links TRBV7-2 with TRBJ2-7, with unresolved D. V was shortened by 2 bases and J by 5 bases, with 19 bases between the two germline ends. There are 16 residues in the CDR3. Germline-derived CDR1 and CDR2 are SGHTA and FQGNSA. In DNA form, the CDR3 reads TGTGCCAGCAGCTTACAGTCGGGTGCACCACGTAACGAGCAGTACTTC. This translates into CASSLQSGAPRNEQYF. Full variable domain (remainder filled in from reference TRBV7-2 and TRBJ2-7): GAGVSQSPSNKVTEKGKDVELRCDPISGHTALYWYRQSLGQGLEFLIYFQGNSAPDKSGLPSDRFSAERTGGSVSTLTIQRTQQEDSAVYLCASSLQSGAPRNEQYFGPGTRLTVT.

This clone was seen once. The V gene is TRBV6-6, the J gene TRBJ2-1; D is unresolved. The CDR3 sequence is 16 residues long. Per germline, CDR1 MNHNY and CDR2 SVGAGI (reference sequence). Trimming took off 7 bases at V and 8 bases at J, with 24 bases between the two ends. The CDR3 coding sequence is TGTGCCAGCACCCTCCAGAAGGGTTTCGTAGGCGATGAGCAGTTCTTC. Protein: CASTLQKGFVGDEQFF.

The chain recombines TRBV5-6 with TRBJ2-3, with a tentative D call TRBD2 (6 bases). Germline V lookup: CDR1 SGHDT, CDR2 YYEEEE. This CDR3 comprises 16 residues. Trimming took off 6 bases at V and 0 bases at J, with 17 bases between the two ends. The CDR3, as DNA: TGTGCCAGCAACCTTTTAGCGGTGTATAGCACAGATACGCAGTATTTT. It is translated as CASNLLAVYSTDTQYF.

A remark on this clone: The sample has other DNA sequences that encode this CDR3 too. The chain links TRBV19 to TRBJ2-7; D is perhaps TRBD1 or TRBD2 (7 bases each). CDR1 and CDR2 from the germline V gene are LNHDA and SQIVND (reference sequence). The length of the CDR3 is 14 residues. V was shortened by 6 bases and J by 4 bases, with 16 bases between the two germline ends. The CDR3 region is CASSRQGGPYEQYF. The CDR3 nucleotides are TGTGCCAGTAGCCGGCAGGGGGGGCCTTACGAGCAGTACTTC.

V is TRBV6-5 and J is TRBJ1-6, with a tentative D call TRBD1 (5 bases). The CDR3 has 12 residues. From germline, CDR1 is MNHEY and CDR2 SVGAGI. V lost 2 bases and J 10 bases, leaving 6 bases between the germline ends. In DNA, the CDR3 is TGTGCCAGCAGTTACAGGGACTCACCCCTCCACTTT. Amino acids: CASSYRDSPLHF.

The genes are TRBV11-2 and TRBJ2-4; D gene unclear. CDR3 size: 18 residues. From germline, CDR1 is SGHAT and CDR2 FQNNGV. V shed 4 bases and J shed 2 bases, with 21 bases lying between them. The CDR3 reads CASSSNMLGSSPKNIQYF. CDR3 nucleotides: TGTGCCAGCAGCTCTAACATGCTGGGTAGCTCACCCAAAAACATTCAGTACTTC.

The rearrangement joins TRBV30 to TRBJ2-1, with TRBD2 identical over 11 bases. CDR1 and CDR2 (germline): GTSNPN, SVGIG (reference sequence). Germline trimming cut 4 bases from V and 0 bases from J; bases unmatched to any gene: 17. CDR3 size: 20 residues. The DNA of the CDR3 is TGTGCCTGGAAACTCCTAGCGGGAGGTCAAAGGGGGGTCTCCTACAATGAGCAGTTCTTC. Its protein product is CAWKLLAGGQRGVSYNEQFF. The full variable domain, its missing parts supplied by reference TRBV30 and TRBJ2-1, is SQTIHQWPATLVQPVGSPLSLECTVEGTSNPNLYWYRQAAGRGLQLLFYSVGIGQISSEVPQNLSASRPQDRQFILSSKKLLLSDSGFYLCAWKLLAGGQRGVSYNEQFFGPGTRLTVL.

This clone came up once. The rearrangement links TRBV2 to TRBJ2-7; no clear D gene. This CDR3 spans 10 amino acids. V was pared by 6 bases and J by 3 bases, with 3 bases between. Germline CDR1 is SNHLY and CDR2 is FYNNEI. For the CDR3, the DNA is TGTGCCAGCAGCGGCTACGAGCAGTACTTC. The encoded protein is CASSGYEQYF.

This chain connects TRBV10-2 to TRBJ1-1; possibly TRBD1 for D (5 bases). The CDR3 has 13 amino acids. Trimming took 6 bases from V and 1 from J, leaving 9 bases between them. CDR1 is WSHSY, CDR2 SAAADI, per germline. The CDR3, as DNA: TGCGCCAGCAGCTTTGGGGGGAACACTGAAGCTTTCTTT. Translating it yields CASSFGGNTEAFF.

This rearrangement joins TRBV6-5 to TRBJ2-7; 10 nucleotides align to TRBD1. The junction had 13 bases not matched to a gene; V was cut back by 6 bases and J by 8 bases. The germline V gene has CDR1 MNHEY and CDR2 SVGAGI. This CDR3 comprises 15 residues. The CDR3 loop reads CASSTSGTGAGQQYF. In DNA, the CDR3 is TGTGCCAGCAGCACCTCCGGGACAGGGGCCGGACAGCAGTACTTC.

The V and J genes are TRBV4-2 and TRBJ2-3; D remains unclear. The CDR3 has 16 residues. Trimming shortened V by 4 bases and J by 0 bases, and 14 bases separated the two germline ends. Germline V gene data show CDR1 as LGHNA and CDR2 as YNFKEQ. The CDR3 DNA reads TGTGCCAGCAGCCCCAGGACCGTAGGGAGCACAGATACGCAGTATTTT. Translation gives CASSPRTVGSTDTQYF.

The CDR3 nucleotides are TGTGCCAGCAGTGGGACTAGCGGGAGGGGACTCAACACCGGGGAGCTGTTTTTT. It translates to CASSGTSGRGLNTGELFF. The V and J genes are TRBV2 and TRBJ2-2; 15 bases are a match to TRBD2. Germline CDR1 and CDR2: SNHLY and FYNNEI. The ends lost 4 bases at V and 2 bases at J; junction bases unmatched: 5. The CDR3 has 18 amino acids.

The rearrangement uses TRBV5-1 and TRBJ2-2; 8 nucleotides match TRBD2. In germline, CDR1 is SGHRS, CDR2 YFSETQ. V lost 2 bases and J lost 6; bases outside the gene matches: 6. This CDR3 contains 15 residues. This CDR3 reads CASSFLAGIPGELFF. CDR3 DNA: TGCGCCAGCAGCTTTCTAGCGGGTATTCCCGGGGAGCTGTTTTTT.